Below, 21 T cell receptor beta chains from the same sample are listed, as sequenced in a study of tumor-infiltrating lymphocytes in primary liver carcinoma. Total RNA and DNA came together from roughly 20-30 mg of bulk tissue without cell sorting. The template, 450 to 650 ng total RNA, yielded TCR beta cDNA made with a constant-region primer. Nested multiplex PCR, run for three rounds with slightly modified ARM-PCR, yielded TCR beta libraries. With TRBV1-TRBV30 forward primers and a C-beta reverse primer, the first two PCR rounds were run for roughly 10 cycles each. One entry per CDR3 protein, called by TCRdb with MiXCR from the multiplex PCR reads. In the table there are around 71,000 distinct CDR3 sequences, 70% to 80% of which are singletons. The material sequenced was liver tumor tissue from sampling region 4. Subset specified: tumor region T4, right-lateral pole. The origin of the receptors is a woman between 55 and 75 years old with primary liver carcinoma and hepatitis B virus infection.

This clonotype has only one observation. Here the CDR3 omits its conserved ending phenylalanine or tryptophan, so a read error is the likely source. V usage is TRBV6-5 and J usage is TRBJ2-7; 10 positions agree with TRBD2. Germline loops: CDR1 MNHEY, CDR2 SVGAGI. The ends lost 5 bases at V and 7 bases at J; junction bases unmatched: 2. The CDR3 consists of 12 residues. The CDR3, as DNA: TGTGCCAGCAGTAGACTAGCGGGTGAGCAGTACTCC. Protein sequence: CASSRLAGEQYS.

Turning to this clonotype: A read error is likely, as this CDR3 ends without the conserved phenylalanine or tryptophan. J is TRBJ2-1 and V is TRBV12-3 or TRBV12-4; 8 bases match TRBD2. This CDR3 spans 16 amino acids. This CDR3 reads CSSSYRSSGGLNEQFI. DNA of the CDR3: TGTTCCAGCAGCTATAGGTCCAGCGGGGGCCTAAATGAGCAGTTCATC.

Regarding this clonotype: This clone may be a read error of a much larger clone one base away. The V gene is TRBV5-1, the J gene TRBJ1-1, with D possibly being TRBD1 (6 bases). This CDR3 has 14 amino acids. Per germline, CDR1 SGHRS and CDR2 YFSETQ. CDR3 DNA: TGCGCCAGCAGCTTGGGTCAGGGGTGGACTGAAGCTCTCTTT. It codes for CASSLGQGWTEALF.

A note on this clonotype: A much larger clone lies one base from this, so it may be a read error. The rearrangement uses TRBV6-2 or TRBV6-3 and TRBJ2-1; no clear D gene. The germline V gene has CDR1 MNHEY and CDR2 SVGEGT. The CDR3 length is 12 residues. CDR3 sequence reads: CASSYNGDEQLF. The CDR3 bases are TGTGCCAGCAGTTACAATGGGGATGAGCAGCTCTTC.

Concerning this clonotype: An end of the junction differs from the germline gene, which may be a read error. The chain uses TRBV28 and TRBJ1-1; TRBD1 might be the D (5 bases). CDR3 size: 15 residues. Germline assignment: CDR1 MDHEN and CDR2 SYDVKM. CDR3 in amino acids: CASSSYWGPNTEASF. In DNA, the CDR3 is TGTGCCAGCAGTTCCTATTGGGGCCCGAACACTGAAGCTTCCTTT.

As regards this clonotype: Just one base apart from a much larger clone, this may be a read error. The chain is built from TRBV28 and TRBJ2-3, with 9 nucleotides matching TRBD1. The V gene end was trimmed by 7 bases and the J gene end by 1 base; junction bases not matched to a gene: 6. The CDR3 contains 15 residues. The germline V gene has CDR1 MDHEN and CDR2 SYDVKM. The CDR3 nucleotides read TGTGCCAGCAACTCGACAGGGGGAGGCACAGATACGCAGTATTTT. Encoded protein: CASNSTGGGTDTQYF. The variable domain in full, with the rest retrieved from reference TRBV28 and TRBJ2-3, is DVKVTQSSRYLVKRTGEKVFLECVQDMDHENMFWYRQDPGLGLRLIYFSYDVKMKEKGDIPEGYSVSREKKERFSLILESASTNQTSMYLCASNSTGGGTDTQYFGPGTRLTVL.

On this clonotype itself: The CDR3 carries no conserved terminal phenylalanine or tryptophan, so it likely arises from a read error. The chain has TRBV5-8 and TRBJ2-5, with TRBD1 identical over 11 bases. Per germline, CDR1 SGHTS and CDR2 YDEGEE. CDR3 size: 15 residues. The CDR3 protein is CASSFRTGGVESQYL. The CDR3 DNA reads as TGTGCCAGCAGCTTCCGGACAGGGGGCGTGGAGAGCCAGTACTTG.

This clonotype was recorded at least ten times. This chain links TRBV29-1 with TRBJ2-5, with a possible D match to TRBD1 (5 bases). The CDR3 has 13 amino acids. V lost 3 bases and J lost 1, with 9 bases in between. CDR1 is SQVTM, CDR2 ANQGSEA, per germline. This chain's CDR3 is CSVEGGAQETQYF. CDR3 DNA: TGCAGCGTTGAGGGTGGGGCCCAAGAGACCCAGTACTTC.

The rearrangement joins TRBV29-1 to TRBJ2-1; D may be TRBD2 (6 bases). CDR3 length equals 12 residues. Looked up from germline, CDR1 is SQVTM and CDR2 is ANQGSEA. The CDR3 nucleotides are TGCAGTGGGGGGTCATCGGACGTTGAGCAGTTCTTC. It is translated as CSGGSSDVEQFF.

Worth noting for this clonotype: As the CDR3 is not closed by the conserved phenylalanine or tryptophan, this likely results from a read error. It is unclear where the CDR3 begins or ends on the DNA, so no DNA is shown, and the CDR3 is as TCRdb lists it. The chain carries TRBV30 and TRBJ2-1; the table's TRBD2 call for D was not verified on the DNA. Looked up from germline, CDR1 is GTSNPN and CDR2 is SVGIG (reference sequence). Termini included, the CDR3 measures 15 amino acids. The CDR3 spells CAWSVTSGVYNEHFL.

The chain recombines TRBV24-1 with TRBJ1-5; the D is unclear. CDR1 is KGHDR and CDR2 is SFDVKD in the germline V gene. The V end lost 5 bases, the J end lost 2 bases, and 9 bases lay between the germline ends. CDR3 length: 14 amino acids. DNA of the CDR3: TGTGCCACCAGTGTCTTGCAGGGCAATCAGCCCCAGCATTTT. Translating gives CATSVLQGNQPQHF.

As regards this clonotype: The junction departs from the called germline gene at one end, perhaps through a read error. This chain connects TRBV11-2 to TRBJ2-3; D perhaps matches TRBD2 (5 bases). The V gene's germline CDR1 is SGHAT and CDR2 FQNNGV. The CDR3 is made up of 17 amino acids. CDR3 in amino acids: CVSSFRPPGISIDTQYF. The CDR3 region has the DNA TGTGTCAGCAGCTTCCGCCCCCCGGGGATTAGTATAGATACGCAGTATTTT. Supplemented by reference TRBV11-2 and TRBJ2-3, the full variable domain reads EAGVAQSPRYKIIEKRQSVAFWCNPISGHATLYWYQQILGQGPKLLIQFQNNGVVDDSQLPKDRFSAERLKGVDSTLKIQPAKLEDSAVYLCVSSFRPPGISIDTQYFGPGTRLTVL.

In its sample, this clonotype was seen many times. The rearrangement uses TRBV28 and TRBJ2-5; D is perhaps TRBD1 or TRBD2 (6 bases each). V lost 2 bases and J 5 bases, leaving 18 bases between the germline ends. The CDR3 length is 16 residues. Germline-derived CDR1 and CDR2 are MDHEN and SYDVKM. The CDR3 loop is CASSLPRDMVRETQYF. The CDR3 DNA is TGTGCCAGCAGTTTACCGCGGGACATGGTTAGGGAGACCCAGTACTTC.

This clonotype was counted a single time. Its ends do not fully match the called genes, so a read error is possible. V gene TRBV12-3 or TRBV12-4 combines with J gene TRBJ1-1; TRBD1 might be the D (5 bases). The CDR3 loop spans 13 amino acids. CDR3 in amino acids: CASVVGAGTGAFF. The CDR3 nucleotides read TGTGCCAGCGTTGTTGGGGCGGGAACTGGAGCTTTCTTT.

Ten or more counts support this clonotype. J is TRBJ2-1 and V is TRBV28; D might be TRBD1 or TRBD2, each matching 6 bases. V was pared by 7 bases and J by 10 bases, with 14 bases between. There are 12 residues in the CDR3. CDR1 and CDR2 from the germline V gene are MDHEN and SYDVKM. The CDR3 coding sequence is TGTGCCAGCACCAAAGTGGGGGGCGAGCAGTTCTTC. This sequence encodes CASTKVGGEQFF.

This clonotype occurred many times. Written as DNA, the CDR3 is TGTGCCAGCAGCTTACTAAACACTGAAGCTTTCTTT. Its protein product is CASSLLNTEAFF. The gene calls are TRBV7-9 and TRBJ1-1; D is ambiguous. Germline assignment: CDR1 SEHNR and CDR2 FQNEAQ (reference sequence). The ends were cut back, 2 bases at V and 2 bases at J, with 3 bases in the middle. The CDR3 runs 12 residues.

This clonotype was counted many times. This chain uses TRBV7-9 with TRBJ2-7, with unresolved D. The germline gives CDR1 SEHNR, CDR2 FQNEAQ (reference sequence). The CDR3 has 11 amino acids. The V end was cut by 5 bases, the J end by 7 bases, with 9 bases between. The CDR3 region has the DNA TGTGCCAGCAGCCGACTCGGGGAGCAGTACTTC. Its protein product is CASSRLGEQYF.

Note on this clonotype: A much more abundant neighbour one base away suggests this may be a read error. V and J are TRBV7-9 and TRBJ2-4; TRBD2 is a possible D gene (6 bases). The CDR3 length is 13 residues. The germline V gene has CDR1 SEHNR and CDR2 FQNEAQ (reference sequence). CDR3 loop: CAYIGGAKNIQYF. The DNA for the CDR3 is TGTGCATACATCGGGGGAGCCAAAAACATTCAGTACTTC.

The chain combines TRBV10-2 with TRBJ2-7; perhaps TRBD2 as D (6 bases). There are 15 residues in the CDR3. V shed 3 bases and J shed 3 bases, with 15 bases lying between them. CDR1 WSHSY and CDR2 SAAADI come from the germline V gene. In DNA form, the CDR3 reads TGCGCCAGCAGTGACCTGGGCGGGATGATCTACGAGCAGTACTTC. The encoded protein is CASSDLGGMIYEQYF.

As regards this clonotype: A read error may be the cause here, since a much bigger clone is one base away. The CDR3 bases are TGTGCCAGCAGTTTAGCAAGGGTAAGGAATTCACCCCTCCACTTT. Translated: CASSLARVRNSPLHF. The V gene is TRBV28, the J gene TRBJ1-6; D not certain. V was cut by 2 bases and J by 7 bases, with 12 bases left in between. The CDR3 has 15 residues. Germline CDR1 MDHEN, CDR2 SYDVKM. Combining the CDR3 with reference TRBV28 and TRBJ1-6 gives the whole variable domain DVKVTQSSRYLVKRTGEKVFLECVQDMDHENMFWYRQDPGLGLRLIYFSYDVKMKEKGDIPEGYSVSREKKERFSLILESASTNQTSMYLCASSLARVRNSPLHFGNGTRLTVT.

The rearrangement links TRBV12-3 or TRBV12-4 to TRBJ1-1; no clear D gene. Trimming pared 6 bases from V and 8 bases from J, leaving 16 bases between. This CDR3 is 13 amino acids long. The CDR3 sequence: CASRQWLGTEAFF. The CDR3 DNA reads as TGTGCCAGCAGGCAGTGGCTGGGCACAGAAGCTTTCTTT.